This T cell receptor (beta chain) appears in the sequencing data of a study of cytomegalovirus exposure and HLA in healthy donors. Whole-study findings and limits: A later look showed TCR association rates differing by HLA locus, highest for DRB1 and lowest for HLA-C. Another analysis was done later, and it associated over 15,000 TCR beta sequences with HLA alleles at 0.05 false discovery rate. For cytomegalovirus status, the classifier reportedly gave diagnoses with high specificity and sensitivity.

Germline V CDR1 and CDR2: SGHRS, YFSETQ. This CDR3 spans 15 amino acids. The ends were cut back, 1 base at V and 5 bases at J, with 15 bases in the middle. With regard to this clone: What it recognizes is unknown.

PCR amplification relied on 60 Vbeta primers (plus 13 Jbeta primers). Some clones are missing from TCRdb's copy, which holds only in-frame ones; the method was immunoSEQ multiplex PCR. The table lists roughly 150,000 clones, around 86% of them singletons, with approximately 2.1% in the top ten. The V gene is TRBV5-1, the J gene TRBJ1-1; D is perhaps TRBD1 (5 bases). The origin of this receptor is a male donor in good health and CMV-seronegative. Sequencing was carried out using PBMCs. Here the CDR3 reads CASSLYRGGETEAFF. For the CDR3, the DNA is TGCGCCAGCAGCTTGTATCGGGGAGGGGAGACTGAAGCTTTCTTT.